The TCR beta chain under discussion was sequenced for a study of blood T cell repertoires in COVID-19. Study-wide background: The United States, Italy and Spain were the sources of the acute and convalescent COVID-19 samples.

The data were produced by immunoSEQ multiplex PCR, yet TCRdb's version contains in-frame clones alone and is incomplete. The repertoire holds 69,000 or so clones, under 85% seen once, with about an eighth in the top ten. Seattle researchers signed up patients amid active infection and tracked them longitudinally. The CDR3 loop spans 15 amino acids. Losses at the gene ends were 4 bases for V and 3 bases for J; bases not matched to a gene: 6. CDR1 and CDR2 from the germline V gene are SGHNT and YENEEA. Specimen: peripheral blood. The gene calls are TRBV11-3 and TRBJ2-5, with 9 nucleotides matching TRBD1. The sequence was obtained from a man aged 50-59 years with COVID-19, enrolled during active disease. CDR3 amino acids: CASSSNRGREETQYF. The DNA of the CDR3 is TGTGCCAGCAGCTCCAACAGGGGGCGCGAAGAGACCCAGTACTTC.